The T cell receptor (beta chain) under discussion was sequenced for a study of immune characterization of retroperitoneal liposarcoma. TCRdb re-called the PCR reads with MiXCR, one entry per CDR3 protein. The sample shows roughly 10,000 distinct CDR3 sequences, around 26% of them seen only once. This clonotype was detected once. V was pared by 6 bases and J by 9 bases, with 12 bases between. CDR3 length: 12 residues. Germline loops: CDR1 MDHEN, CDR2 SYDVKM. The sequence was collected from a male donor with retroperitoneal liposarcoma. The sample taken for sequencing was tumor tissue. The chain has TRBV28 and TRBJ2-4; weak D call: TRBD1 (7 bases). CDR3 region: CASRPGGSIQYF. CDR3 bases: TGTGCCAGCAGACCAGGGGGGAGCATTCAGTACTTC.